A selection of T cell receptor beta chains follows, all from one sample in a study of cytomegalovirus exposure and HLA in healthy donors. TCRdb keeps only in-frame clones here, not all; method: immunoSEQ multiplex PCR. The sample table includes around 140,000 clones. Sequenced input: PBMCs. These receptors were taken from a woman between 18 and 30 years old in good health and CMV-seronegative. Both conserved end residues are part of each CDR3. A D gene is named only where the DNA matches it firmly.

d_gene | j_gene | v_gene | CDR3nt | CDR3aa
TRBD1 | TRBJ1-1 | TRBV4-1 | TGCGCCAGCAGCGTCCGGGACAGGGCTACGAACACTGAAGCTTTCTTT | CASSVRDRATNTEAFF
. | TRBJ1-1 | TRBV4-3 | TGCGCCAGCAAGCTCTCCGGGCCGGGGAGTGAAGCTTTCTTT | CASKLSGPGSEAFF
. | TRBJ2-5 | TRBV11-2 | TGTGCCAGCAGCTTAGATACAGGCTTCCAAGAGACCCAGTACTTC | CASSLDTGFQETQYF
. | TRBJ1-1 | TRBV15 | TGTGCCATCCGACCCGGCAGGGACACTGAAGCTTTCTTT | CAIRPGRDTEAFF
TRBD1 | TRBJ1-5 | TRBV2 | TGTGCCAGCAGGACAGGGACTAGCAATCAGCCCCAGCATTTT | CASRTGTSNQPQHF
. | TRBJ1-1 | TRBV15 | TGTGCCACCAGCAGCACAGGGTCGGGGAACACTGAAGCTTTCTTT | CATSSTGSGNTEAFF
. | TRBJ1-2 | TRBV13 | TGTGCCAGCAGCTTAGGAGAACTCGGCTACACCTTC | CASSLGELGYTF
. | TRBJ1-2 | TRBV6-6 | TGTGCCAGCACCCAAGGAACAGGCGACTATGGCTACACCTTC | CASTQGTGDYGYTF
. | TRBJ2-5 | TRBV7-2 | TGTGCCAGCAGCTTATGGGGGCCCGGGGAGCGGGATCACCAAGAGACCCAGTACTTC | CASSLWGPGERDHQETQYF
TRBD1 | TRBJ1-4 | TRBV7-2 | TGTGCCAGCAGCCCGACAGGGCTGACCGAAAAACTGTTTTTT | CASSPTGLTEKLFF
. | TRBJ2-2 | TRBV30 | TGTGCCTGGGACTCCGACACCGGGGAGCTGTTTTTT | CAWDSDTGELFF
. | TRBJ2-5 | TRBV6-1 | TGTGCCAGCTCGATCAGGGGGGACGGGGAGACCCAGTACTTC | CASSIRGDGETQYF
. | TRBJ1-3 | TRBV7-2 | TGTGCCAGCAGCATACACCAGGGTTCTGGAAACACCATATATTTT | CASSIHQGSGNTIYF
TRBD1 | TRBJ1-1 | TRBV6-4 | TGTGCCAGCAGCCCTGACAGGGACCGCACTGAAGCTTTCTTT | CASSPDRDRTEAFF
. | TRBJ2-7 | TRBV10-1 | TGCGCCAGGGTGACATGGACCTACGAGCAGTACTTC | CARVTWTYEQYF
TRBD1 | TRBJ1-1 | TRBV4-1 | TGCGCCAGCAGCCAAGAGACAGGGAGAAGGGCTTTCTTT | CASSQETGRRAFF
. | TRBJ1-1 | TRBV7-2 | TGTGCCAGCAGCCCATCGGTGGGAGCTTCCGGCGAGGCTTTCTTT | CASSPSVGASGEAFF
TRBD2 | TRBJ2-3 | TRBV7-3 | TGTGCCAGCAGCTTATTAGCGGGAGGAAAGGATACGCAGTATTTT | CASSLLAGGKDTQYF
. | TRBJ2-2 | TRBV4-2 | TGTGCCAGCAGCCAAGATCGCACGAGTAGCACCGGGGAGCTGTTTTTT | CASSQDRTSSTGELFF
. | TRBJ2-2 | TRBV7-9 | TGTGCCAGCAGCTCCCCAGGGGCGAACACCGGGGAGCTGTTTTTT | CASSSPGANTGELFF
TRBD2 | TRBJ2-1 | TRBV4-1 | TGCGCCAGCAGCCAAATAGCGGGAGGGTCCTACAATGAGCAGTTCTTC | CASSQIAGGSYNEQFF
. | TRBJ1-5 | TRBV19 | TGTGCCAGTACCATGGGGGGGCGGATGGATCAGCCCCAGCATTTT | CASTMGGRMDQPQHF
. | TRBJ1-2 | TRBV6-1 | TGTGCCGCCATGCTGCGCGCTCTCCAAATCGGTAGCTACACCTTC | CAAMLRALQIGSYTF
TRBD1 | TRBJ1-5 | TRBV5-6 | TGTGCCAGCAGCTTGATCTCAGGGGGAATGGGCAATCAGCCCCAGCATTTT | CASSLISGGMGNQPQHF
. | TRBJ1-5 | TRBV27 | TGTGCCAGCAGTTTCGCGGGGGCCATCGATAGCAATCAGCCCCAGCATTTT | CASSFAGAIDSNQPQHF
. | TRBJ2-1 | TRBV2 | TGTGCCAGCAGTAGCACAGGGTCCTACAATGAGCAGTTCTTC | CASSSTGSYNEQFF
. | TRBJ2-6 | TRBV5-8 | TGTGCAGCCCGGTCTGCTTCTGGGGCCAACGTCCTGACTTTC | CAARSASGANVLTF
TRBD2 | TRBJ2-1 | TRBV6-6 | TGTGCCAGCAGTTCCGGGACTAGCGGGAGGAATGAGCAGTTCTTC | CASSSGTSGRNEQFF
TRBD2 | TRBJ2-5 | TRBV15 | TGTGCCACCAGGCTAGCGGGAGGAGAGACCCAGTACTTC | CATRLAGGETQYF
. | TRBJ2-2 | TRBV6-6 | TGTGCCAGTGGCGGGCCCCCGAACACCGGGGAGCTGTTTTTT | CASGGPPNTGELFF
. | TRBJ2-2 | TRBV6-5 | TGTGCCAGCAGTTACTCGTACTCCTTGAGGGAGCTGTTTTTT | CASSYSYSLRELFF